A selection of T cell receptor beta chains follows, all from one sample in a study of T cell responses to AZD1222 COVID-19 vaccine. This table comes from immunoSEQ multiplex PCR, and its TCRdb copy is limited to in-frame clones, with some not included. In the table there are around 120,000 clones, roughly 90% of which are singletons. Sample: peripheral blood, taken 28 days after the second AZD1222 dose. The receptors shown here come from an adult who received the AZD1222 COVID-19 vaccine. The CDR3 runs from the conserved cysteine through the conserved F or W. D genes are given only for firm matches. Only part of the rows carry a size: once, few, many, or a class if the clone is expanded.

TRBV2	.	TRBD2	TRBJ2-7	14	CASSASGSSYEQYF
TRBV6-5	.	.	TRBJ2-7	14	CASGKDETPYEQYF
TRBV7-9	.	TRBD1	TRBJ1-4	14	CASSLGQGFEKLFF
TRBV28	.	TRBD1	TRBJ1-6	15	CASRDSTRNNSPLHF
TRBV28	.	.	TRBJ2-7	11	CASSWDTQQYF
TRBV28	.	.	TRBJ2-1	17	CASSLFAGGGPSRGQFF
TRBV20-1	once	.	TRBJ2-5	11	CSATGSETQYF
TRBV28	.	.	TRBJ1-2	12	CASSAGAYGYTF
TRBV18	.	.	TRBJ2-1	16	CASSPSTGDAYNEQFF
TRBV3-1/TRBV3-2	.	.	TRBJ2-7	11	CASSQRGEQYF
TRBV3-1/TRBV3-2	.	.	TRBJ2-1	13	CASSHNLGHWQFF
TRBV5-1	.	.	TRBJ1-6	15	CASSLKGTALSALHF
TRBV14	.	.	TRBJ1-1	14	CASSQFWGSAEAFF
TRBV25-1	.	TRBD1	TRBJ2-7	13	CASGQGARFEQYF
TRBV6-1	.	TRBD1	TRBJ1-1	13	CASSEARDSQAFF
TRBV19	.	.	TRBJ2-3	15	CASSNSTRGTDTQYF
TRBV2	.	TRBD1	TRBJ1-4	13	CATKDRGLEKLFF
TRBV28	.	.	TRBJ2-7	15	CASSPPDAAGYEQYF
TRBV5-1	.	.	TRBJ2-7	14	CASSLGGGPYEQYF
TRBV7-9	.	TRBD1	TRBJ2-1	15	CASSRLGQGRNEQFF
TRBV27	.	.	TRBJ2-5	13	CASRPRVQETQYF
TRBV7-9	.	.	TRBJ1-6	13	CASSPEGLRPLHF
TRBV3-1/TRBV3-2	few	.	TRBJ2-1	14	CASSQEHARNEQFF
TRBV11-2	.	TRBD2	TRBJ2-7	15	CASSSDGLAGGEQYF
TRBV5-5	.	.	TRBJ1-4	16	CASSVEGAQANEKLFF
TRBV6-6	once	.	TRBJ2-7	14	CASSYSQGNYEQYF